The text below deals with one T cell receptor (beta chain). Its antigen has not been determined. Base qualities are not provided; no much larger clone lies one nucleotide away. TCRbeta CDR3 regions were amplified from genomic DNA using the immunoSEQ Assay, a bias-controlled multiplex PCR. The published analysis was carried out like this. Within the assay, amplification of reference gene primers was used to estimate how many nucleated cells each sample contained. Sequence reads were collapsed and filtered to measure the absolute abundance of every unique TCRbeta CDR3 rearrangement. For each sample, productive Simpson clonality was calculated by taking the square root of Simpson's diversity index across productive rearrangements. As stored in TCRdb, this immuneACCESS dataset retains in-frame rearrangements with V and J assigned. A fraction of the clones does not appear; measured against another copy, unresolved V genes explain less than half of the discrepancy, and the remainder lacks a known reason. V, J and clone size are those of that table, while D and trimming were read from the DNA. The sample table lists about 110,000 clones, 85% to 90% of them with a count of one. About 1% of the sample is held by the ten biggest clonotypes.

Relative to germline, V is 1 base shorter and J is 6 bases shorter, with 7 bases between their ends. The CDR3, from cysteine to phenylalanine, totals 14 residues. Solely the CDR3 DNA is kept, with 42 bases framed from the first base. CDR1 is given as SNHLY and CDR2 as FYNNEI, both from the germline V gene. Whole blood was collected in K2EDTA tubes by collaborating institutions according to the institutions' own protocols. For TCRbeta analysis, collaborators shipped samples in one of three forms: frozen whole blood, isolated PBMCs, or DNA extracted from either of those sample types. This sample is part of a study of blood T cell repertoires in COVID-19 (dated by TCRdb to 2019 to 2021). In terms of the full investigation: Samples from collaborators originated in the United States, Italy and Spain and spanned both the acute and convalescent phases of COVID-19. The prospective study material was composed of cDNA or gDNA derived from T cells, B-cell-depleted T cells, or PBMCs. The dataset comprised deeply sampled blood TCRbeta repertoires from subjects exposed to, actively infected with, or recovered from COVID-19. A freely available public database, intended as a resource for researchers studying the immune response to SARS-CoV-2, is where the repertoires were released. Samples came from the ongoing ImmuneRACE study (first 160 participants) plus 1,254 subjects from 6 global collaborators. The sample metadata nearly always contained a de-identified subject ID, COVID-19 status, age in years and sex. Where available, HLA class I and class II types were taken from metadata supplied by the sample provider and were not determined by assay-based typing. Findings and caveats that apply to the study as a whole: The amount of clinical and demographic metadata varied by source and participant and was provided uncurated.

This receptor chain uses TRBV2 and TRBJ2-6, with the D gene not confidently named. The sequenced sample was peripheral blood. This TCR was sampled from a human donor in a cohort sampled during active COVID-19. CDR3 region: CASSEGRSANVLTF. The nucleotides read TGTGCCAGCAGTGAAGGGAGATCGGCCAACGTCCTGACTTTC.